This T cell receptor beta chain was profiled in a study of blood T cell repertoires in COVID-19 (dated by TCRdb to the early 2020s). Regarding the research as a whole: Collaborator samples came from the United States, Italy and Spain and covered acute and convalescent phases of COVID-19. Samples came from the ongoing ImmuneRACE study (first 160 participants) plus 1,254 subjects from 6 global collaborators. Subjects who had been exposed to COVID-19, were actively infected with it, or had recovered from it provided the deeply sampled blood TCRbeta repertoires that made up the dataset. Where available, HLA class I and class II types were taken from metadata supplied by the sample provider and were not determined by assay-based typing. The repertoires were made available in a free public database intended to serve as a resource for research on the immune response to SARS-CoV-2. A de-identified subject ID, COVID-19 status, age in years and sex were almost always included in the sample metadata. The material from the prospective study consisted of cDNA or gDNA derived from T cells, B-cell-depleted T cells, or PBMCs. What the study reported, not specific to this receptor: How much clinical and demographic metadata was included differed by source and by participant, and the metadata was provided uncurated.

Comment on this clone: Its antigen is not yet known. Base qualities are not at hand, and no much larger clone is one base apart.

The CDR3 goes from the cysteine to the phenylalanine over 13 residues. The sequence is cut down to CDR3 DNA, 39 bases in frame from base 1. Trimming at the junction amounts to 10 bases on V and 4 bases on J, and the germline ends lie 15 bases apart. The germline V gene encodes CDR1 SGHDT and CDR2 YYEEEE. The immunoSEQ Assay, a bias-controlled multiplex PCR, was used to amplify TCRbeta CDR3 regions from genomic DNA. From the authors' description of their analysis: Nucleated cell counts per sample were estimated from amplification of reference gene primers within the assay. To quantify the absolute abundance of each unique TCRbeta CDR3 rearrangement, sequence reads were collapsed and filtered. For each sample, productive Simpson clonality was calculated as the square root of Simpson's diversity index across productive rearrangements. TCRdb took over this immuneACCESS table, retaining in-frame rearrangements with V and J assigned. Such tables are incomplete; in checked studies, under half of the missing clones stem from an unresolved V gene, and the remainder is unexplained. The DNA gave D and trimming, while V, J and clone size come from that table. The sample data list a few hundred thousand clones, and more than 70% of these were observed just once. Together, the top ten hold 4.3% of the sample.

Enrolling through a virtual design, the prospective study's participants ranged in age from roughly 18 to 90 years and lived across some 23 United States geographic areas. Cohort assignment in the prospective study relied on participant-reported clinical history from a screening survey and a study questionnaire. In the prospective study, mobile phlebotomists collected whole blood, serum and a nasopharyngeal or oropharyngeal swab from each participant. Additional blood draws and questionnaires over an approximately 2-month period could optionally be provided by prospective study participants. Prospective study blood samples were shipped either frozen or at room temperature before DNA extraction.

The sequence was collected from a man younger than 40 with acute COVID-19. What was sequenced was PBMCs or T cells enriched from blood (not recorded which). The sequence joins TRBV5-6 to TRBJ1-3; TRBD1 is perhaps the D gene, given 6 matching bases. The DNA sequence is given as TGTGCCGGGCGCCGACAGGCGGGAAACACCATATATTTT. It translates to CAGRRQAGNTIYF.